This T cell receptor beta chain was captured in a study of tumor-infiltrating lymphocytes in primary liver carcinoma. Study context: The study included patients who were men and women aged 30 to 69 years. Lesions, classed as T1-T3 N0M0, spanned roughly 4 to 10 cm across. Study-wide points: No more than about 8-24% of top clones could be seen in all five tumor regions.

As regards this clonotype: Its antigen is not identified. At one end, the junction sequence differs from germline, possibly due to a read error.

Taking about 17-32 mg of unsorted bulk tissue, the authors co-extracted RNA and DNA. All of the tumor samples contained over 75% viable tumor cells. The CDR3 has 18 residues. Germline V gene data show CDR1 as PRHDT and CDR2 as FYEKMQ (reference sequence). Starting material of 450 to 550 ng total RNA yielded TCR beta cDNA via a constant-region primer. Slightly modified ARM-PCR with three nested multiplex PCR rounds yielded TCR beta libraries. Investigators reported that the first two PCR rounds, at 10 to 11 cycles each, used TRBV1-TRBV30 forward primers with a C-beta reverse primer. One entry per CDR3 protein, called by TCRdb with MiXCR from the multiplex PCR reads. The sample has more than 50,000 distinct CDR3 sequences; around 79% are singletons.

The sequenced sample was liver tumor tissue from sampling region 2. Documented subset: tumor region T2, inferior pole. The V and J genes are TRBV13 and TRBJ2-2, with 11 nucleotides matching TRBD2. The receptor's source is a man aged 35 to 55 with primary liver carcinoma and hepatitis B virus infection. The CDR3 nucleotides read TGTGCCAGCAGCGCAAACCTCGACCTAGCGGGAGGCACCGGGGAGCTATTTTTT. This translates into CASSANLDLAGGTGELFF.